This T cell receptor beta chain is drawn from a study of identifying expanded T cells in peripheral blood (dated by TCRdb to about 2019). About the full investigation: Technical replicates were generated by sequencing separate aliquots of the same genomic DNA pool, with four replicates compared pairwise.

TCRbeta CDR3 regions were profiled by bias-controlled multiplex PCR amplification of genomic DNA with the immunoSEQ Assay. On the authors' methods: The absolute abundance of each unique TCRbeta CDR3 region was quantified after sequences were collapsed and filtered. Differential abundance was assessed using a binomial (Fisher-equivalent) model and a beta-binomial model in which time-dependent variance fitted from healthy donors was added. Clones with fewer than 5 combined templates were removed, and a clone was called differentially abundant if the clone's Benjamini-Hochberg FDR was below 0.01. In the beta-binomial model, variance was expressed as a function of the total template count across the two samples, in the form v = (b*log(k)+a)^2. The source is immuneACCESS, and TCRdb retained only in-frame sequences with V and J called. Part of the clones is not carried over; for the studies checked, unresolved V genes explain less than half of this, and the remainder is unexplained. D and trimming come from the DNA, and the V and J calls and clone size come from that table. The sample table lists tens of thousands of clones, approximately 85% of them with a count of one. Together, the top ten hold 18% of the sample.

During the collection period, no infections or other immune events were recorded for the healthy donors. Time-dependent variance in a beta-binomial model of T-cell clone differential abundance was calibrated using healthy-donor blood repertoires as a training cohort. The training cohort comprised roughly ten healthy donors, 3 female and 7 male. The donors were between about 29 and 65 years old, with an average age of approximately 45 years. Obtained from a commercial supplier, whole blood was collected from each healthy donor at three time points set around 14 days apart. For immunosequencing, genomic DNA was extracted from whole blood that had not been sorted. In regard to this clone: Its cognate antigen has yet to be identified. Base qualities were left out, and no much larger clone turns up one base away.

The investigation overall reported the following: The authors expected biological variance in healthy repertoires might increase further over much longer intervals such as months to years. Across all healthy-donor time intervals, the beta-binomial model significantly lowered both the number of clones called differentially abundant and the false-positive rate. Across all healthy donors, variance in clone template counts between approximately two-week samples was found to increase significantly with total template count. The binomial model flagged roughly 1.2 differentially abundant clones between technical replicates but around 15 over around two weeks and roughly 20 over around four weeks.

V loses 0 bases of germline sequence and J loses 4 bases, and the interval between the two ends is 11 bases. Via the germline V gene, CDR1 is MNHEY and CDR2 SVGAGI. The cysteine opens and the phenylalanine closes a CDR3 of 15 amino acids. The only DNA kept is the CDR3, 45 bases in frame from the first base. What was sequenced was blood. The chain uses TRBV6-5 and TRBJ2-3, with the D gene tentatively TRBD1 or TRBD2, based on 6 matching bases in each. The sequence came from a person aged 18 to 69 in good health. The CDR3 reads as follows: CASSYSTGGADTQYF. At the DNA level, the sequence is TGTGCCAGCAGTTACTCGACCGGGGGCGCAGATACGCAGTATTTT.